This T cell receptor (beta chain) originates from a study of OX40 agonist ivuxolimab in advanced cancers. Whole-study context: Hepatocellular carcinoma, melanoma, renal cell or head and neck cancer occurred in dose-escalation patients. One patient with hepatocellular carcinoma and two with cutaneous melanoma, three in all, had partial responses. With a range of roughly 20 to 85, age averaged approximately 60 years, and about 82% were male.

This table comes from immunoSEQ multiplex PCR, and its TCRdb copy is limited to in-frame clones, with some not included. Of about 16,000 clones listed, around 80% are singletons. CDR1 is SEHNR, CDR2 FQNEAQ, per germline (reference sequence). V was clipped by 1 base and J by 0 bases, with 6 bases between them. This CDR3 is built from 15 residues. Sequencing used CD4+ or CD8+ T cells sorted from blood, obtained in a trial of the OX40 agonist ivuxolimab. The chain joins TRBV7-9 to TRBJ2-2; D is unclear. The sequence came from an adult with an advanced solid tumor such as melanoma, head and neck, liver or kidney cancer. The CDR3 sequence is CASSLGQSNTGELFF. As DNA, the CDR3 is TGTGCCAGCAGCTTAGGTCAGTCGAACACCGGGGAGCTGTTTTTT.